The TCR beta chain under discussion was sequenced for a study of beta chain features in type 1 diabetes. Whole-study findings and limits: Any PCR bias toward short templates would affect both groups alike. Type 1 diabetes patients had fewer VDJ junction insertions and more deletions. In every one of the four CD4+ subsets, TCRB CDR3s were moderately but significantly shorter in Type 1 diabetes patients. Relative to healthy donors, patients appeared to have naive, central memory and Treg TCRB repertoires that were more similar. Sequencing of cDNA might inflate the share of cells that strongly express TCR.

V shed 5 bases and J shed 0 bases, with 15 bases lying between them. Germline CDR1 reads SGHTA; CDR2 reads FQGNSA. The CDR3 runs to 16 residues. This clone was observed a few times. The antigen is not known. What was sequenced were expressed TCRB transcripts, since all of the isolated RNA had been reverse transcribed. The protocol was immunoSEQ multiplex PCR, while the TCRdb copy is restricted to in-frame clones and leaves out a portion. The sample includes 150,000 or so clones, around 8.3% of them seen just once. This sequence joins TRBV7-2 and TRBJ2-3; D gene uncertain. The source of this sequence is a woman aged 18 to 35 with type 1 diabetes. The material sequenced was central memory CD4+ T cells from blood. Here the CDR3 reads CASSRQLRTSTDTQYF. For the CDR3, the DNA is TGTGCCAGCAGCCGCCAATTGAGAACTAGCACAGATACGCAGTATTTT. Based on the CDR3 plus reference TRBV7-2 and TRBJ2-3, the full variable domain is GAGVSQSPSNKVTEKGKDVELRCDPISGHTALYWYRQSLGQGLEFLIYFQGNSAPDKSGLPSDRFSAERTGGSVSTLTIQRTQQEDSAVYLCASSRQLRTSTDTQYFGPGTRLTVL.